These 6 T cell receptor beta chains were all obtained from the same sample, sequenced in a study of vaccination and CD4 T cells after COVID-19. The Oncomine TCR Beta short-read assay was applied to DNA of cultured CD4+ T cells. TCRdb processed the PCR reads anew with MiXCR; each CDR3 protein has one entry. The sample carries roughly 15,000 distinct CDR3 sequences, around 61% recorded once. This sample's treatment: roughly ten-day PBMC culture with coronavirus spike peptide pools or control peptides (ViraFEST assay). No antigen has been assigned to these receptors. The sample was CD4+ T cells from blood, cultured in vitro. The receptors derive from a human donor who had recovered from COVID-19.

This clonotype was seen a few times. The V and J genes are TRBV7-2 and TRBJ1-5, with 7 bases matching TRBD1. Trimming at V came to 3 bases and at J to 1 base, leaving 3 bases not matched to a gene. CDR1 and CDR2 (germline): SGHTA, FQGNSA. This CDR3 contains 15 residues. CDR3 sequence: CASSFQGGSNQPQHF. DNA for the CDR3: TGTGCCAGCAGCTTTCAGGGGGGGAGCAATCAGCCCCAGCATTTT.

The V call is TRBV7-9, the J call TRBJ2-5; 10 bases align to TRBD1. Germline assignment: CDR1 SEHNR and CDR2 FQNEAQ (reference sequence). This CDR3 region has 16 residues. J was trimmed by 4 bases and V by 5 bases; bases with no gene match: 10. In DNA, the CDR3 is TGTGCCAGCAGCCCCGGGGACAGGGGAGAGGGAGAGACCCAGTACTTC. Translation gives CASSPGDRGEGETQYF.

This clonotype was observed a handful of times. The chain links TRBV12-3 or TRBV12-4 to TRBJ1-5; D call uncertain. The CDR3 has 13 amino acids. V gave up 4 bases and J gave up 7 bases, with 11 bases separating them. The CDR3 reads CASSYSVGQPQHF. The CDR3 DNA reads TGTGCCAGCAGTTACAGCGTCGGGCAGCCCCAGCATTTT.

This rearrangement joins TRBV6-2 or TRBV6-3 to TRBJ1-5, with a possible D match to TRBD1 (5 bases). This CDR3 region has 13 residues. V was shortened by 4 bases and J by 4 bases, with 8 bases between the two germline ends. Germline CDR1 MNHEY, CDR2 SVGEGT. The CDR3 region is CASSFRANQPQHF. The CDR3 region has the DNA TGTGCCAGCAGTTTCAGGGCGAATCAGCCCCAGCATTTT.

CDR3 amino acids: CASIPTGGTEAFF. DNA for the CDR3: TGTGCCAGCATCCCTACAGGGGGCACTGAAGCTTTCTTT. The chain couples TRBV6-1 to TRBJ1-1; the match to TRBD1 covers 8 bases. CDR1 is MNHNS, CDR2 SASEGT, per germline. V shed 7 bases, J shed 4 bases, and the junction held 5 bases outside the gene matches. This CDR3 is built from 13 residues.

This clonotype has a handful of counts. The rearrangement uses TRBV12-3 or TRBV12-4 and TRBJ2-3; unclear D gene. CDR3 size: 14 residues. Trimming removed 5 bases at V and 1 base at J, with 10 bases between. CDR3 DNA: TGTGCCAGCAGTCCCCGGAGCCGCACAGATACGCAGTATTTT. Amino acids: CASSPRSRTDTQYF.